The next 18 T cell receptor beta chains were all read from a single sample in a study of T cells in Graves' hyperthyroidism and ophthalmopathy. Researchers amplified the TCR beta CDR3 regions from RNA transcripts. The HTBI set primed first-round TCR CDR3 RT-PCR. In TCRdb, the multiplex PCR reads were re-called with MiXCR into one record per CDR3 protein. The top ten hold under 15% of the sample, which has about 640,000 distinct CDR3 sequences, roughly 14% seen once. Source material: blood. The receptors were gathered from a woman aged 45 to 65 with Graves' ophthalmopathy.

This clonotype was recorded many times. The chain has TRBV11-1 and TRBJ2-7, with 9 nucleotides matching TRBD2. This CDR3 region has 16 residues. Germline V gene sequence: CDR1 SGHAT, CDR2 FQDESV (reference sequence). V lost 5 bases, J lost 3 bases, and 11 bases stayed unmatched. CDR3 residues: CASSDTKGLAGYEQYF. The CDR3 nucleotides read TGTGCCAGCAGCGATACAAAGGGACTAGCAGGCTACGAGCAGTACTTC.

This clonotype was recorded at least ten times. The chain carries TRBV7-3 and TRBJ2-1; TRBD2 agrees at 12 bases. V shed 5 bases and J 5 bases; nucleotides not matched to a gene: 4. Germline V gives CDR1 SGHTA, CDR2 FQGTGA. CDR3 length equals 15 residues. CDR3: CASSTRTSGDNEQFF. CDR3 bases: TGTGCCAGCAGCACTCGGACTAGCGGGGACAATGAGCAGTTCTTC.

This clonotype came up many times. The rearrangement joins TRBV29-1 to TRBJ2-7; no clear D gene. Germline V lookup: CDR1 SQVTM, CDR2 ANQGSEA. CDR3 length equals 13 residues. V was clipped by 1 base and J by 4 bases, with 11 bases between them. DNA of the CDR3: TGCAGCGTTGAAGGGTCCGGGTCGTACGAGCAGTACTTC. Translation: CSVEGSGSYEQYF.

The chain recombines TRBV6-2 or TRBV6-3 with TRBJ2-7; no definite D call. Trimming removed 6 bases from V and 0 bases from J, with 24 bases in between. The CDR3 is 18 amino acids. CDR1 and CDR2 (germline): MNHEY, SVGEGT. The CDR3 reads CASSRAKGRTVSSYEQYF. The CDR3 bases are TGTGCCAGCAGCCGAGCTAAAGGAAGGACGGTTAGCTCCTACGAGCAGTACTTC.

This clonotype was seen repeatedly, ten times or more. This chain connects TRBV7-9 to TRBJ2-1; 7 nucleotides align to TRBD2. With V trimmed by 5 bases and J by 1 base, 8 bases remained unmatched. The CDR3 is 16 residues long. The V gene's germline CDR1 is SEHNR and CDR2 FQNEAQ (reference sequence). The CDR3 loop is CASSKTSGDSYNEQFF. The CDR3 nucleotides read TGTGCCAGCAGCAAAACAAGCGGGGATTCCTACAATGAGCAGTTCTTC.

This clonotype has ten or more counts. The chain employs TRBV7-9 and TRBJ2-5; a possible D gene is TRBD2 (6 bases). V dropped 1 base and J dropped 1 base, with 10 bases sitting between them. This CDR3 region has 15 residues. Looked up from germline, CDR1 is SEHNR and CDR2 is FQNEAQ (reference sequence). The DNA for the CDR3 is TGTGCCAGCAGCTTAGAGTTCGGGGGCCAAGAGACCCAGTACTTC. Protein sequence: CASSLEFGGQETQYF.

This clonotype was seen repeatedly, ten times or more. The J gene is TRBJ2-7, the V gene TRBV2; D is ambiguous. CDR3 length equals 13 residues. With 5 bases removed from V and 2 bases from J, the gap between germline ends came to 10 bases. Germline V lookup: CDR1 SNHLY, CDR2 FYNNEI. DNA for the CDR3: TGTGCCAGCAGTTCGACCGAAACCTACGAGCAGTACTTC. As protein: CASSSTETYEQYF.

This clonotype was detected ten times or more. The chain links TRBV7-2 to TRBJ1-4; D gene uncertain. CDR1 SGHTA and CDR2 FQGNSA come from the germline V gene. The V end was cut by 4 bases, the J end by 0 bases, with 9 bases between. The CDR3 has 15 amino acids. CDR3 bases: TGTGCCAGCAGCTCGCGGATTGCAACTAATGAAAAACTGTTTTTT. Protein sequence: CASSSRIATNEKLFF.

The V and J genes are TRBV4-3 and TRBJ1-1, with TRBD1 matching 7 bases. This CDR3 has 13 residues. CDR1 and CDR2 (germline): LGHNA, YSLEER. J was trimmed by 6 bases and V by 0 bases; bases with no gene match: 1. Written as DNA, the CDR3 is TGCGCCAGCAGCCAAGAGCAGGGGGCTGAAGCTTTCTTT. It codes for CASSQEQGAEAFF.

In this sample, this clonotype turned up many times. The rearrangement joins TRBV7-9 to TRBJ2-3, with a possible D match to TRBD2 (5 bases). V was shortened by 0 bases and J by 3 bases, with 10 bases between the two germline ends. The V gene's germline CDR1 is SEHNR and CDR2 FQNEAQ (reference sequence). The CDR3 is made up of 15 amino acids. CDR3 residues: CASSLAGVRTDTQYF. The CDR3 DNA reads TGTGCCAGCAGCTTAGCGGGAGTAAGGACAGATACGCAGTATTTT.

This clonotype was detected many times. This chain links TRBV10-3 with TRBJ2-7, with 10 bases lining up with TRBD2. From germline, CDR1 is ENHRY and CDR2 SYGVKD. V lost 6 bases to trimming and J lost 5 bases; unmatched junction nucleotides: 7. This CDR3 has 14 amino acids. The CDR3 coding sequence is TGTGCCATCAGCGCTAGCGGGAGAAGCGACGAGCAGTACTTC. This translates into CAISASGRSDEQYF.

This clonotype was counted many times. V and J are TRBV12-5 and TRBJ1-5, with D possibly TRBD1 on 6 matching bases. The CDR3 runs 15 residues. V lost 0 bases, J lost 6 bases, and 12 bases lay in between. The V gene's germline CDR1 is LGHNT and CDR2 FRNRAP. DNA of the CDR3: TGTGCTAGTGGTTTGGTAAGGGGGGCGGGTCAGCCCCAGCATTTT. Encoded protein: CASGLVRGAGQPQHF.

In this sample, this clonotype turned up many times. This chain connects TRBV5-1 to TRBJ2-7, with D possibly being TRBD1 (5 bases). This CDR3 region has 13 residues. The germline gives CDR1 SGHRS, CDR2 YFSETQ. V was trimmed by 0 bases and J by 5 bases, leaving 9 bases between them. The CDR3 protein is CASSLAQGHEQYF. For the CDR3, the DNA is TGCGCCAGCAGCTTGGCCCAGGGCCACGAGCAGTACTTC.

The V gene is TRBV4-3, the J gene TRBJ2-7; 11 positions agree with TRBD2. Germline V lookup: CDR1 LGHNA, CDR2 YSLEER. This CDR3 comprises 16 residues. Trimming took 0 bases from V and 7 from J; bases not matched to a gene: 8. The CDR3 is CASSQDETSGSDEQYF. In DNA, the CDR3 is TGCGCCAGCAGCCAAGATGAAACTAGCGGGAGTGATGAGCAGTACTTC.

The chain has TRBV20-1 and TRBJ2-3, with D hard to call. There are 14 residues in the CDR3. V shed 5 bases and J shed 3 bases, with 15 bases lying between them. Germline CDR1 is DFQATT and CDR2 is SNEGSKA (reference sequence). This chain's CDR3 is CSASVDAWTDTQYF. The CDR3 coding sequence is TGCAGTGCTTCCGTAGATGCTTGGACAGATACGCAGTATTTT.

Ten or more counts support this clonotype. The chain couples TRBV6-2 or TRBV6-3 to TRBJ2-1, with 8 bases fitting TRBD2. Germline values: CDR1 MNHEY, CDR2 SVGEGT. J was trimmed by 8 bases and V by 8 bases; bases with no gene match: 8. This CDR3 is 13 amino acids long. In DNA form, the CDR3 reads TGTGCCAGCGGTCTAGCGGGTCATGATGAGCAGTTCTTC. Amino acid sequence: CASGLAGHDEQFF.

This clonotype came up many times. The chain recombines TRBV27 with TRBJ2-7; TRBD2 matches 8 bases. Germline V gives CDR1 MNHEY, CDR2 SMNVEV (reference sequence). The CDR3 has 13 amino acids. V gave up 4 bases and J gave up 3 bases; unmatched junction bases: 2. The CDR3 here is CASSWSGSYEQYF. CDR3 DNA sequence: TGTGCCAGCAGTTGGAGCGGGAGCTACGAGCAGTACTTC.

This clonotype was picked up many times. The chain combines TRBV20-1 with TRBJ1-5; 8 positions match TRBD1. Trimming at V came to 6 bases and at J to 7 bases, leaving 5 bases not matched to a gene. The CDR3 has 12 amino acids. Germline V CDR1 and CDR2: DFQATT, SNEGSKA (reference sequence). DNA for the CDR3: TGCAGTGCAACCGACAGGGGCCAGCCCCAGCATTTT. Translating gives CSATDRGQPQHF.